The 32 T cell receptor beta chains below come from one sample, sequenced in a study of T cells in Graves' hyperthyroidism and ophthalmopathy. It was RNA transcripts that yielded the amplified TCR beta CDR3 regions. TCR CDR3 underwent first-round RT-PCR with the HTBI primer set. TCRdb used MiXCR to reprocess the multiplex PCR reads, holding one entry per CDR3 protein. The sample has under 700,000 distinct CDR3 sequences; roughly 50% are singletons. Input material: peripheral blood or thyroid tissue (not recorded which). Receptor source: a woman aged 18-35 years with Graves' hyperthyroidism.

The table lists this clonotype with a few counts. This sequence joins TRBV24-1 and TRBJ1-2, with D possibly matching TRBD1 (5 bases). From germline, CDR1 is KGHDR and CDR2 SFDVKD. V shed 8 bases and J shed 3 bases, with 15 bases lying between them. CDR3 length: 14 residues. CDR3 in DNA: TGTGCCACCACTACAACGGGGCAGTACTATGGCTACACCTTC. Protein: CATTTTGQYYGYTF.

To note about this clonotype: Given a much more abundant clone one base away, this may be a read error. This rearrangement joins TRBV10-1 to TRBJ1-1, with D possibly being TRBD1 (5 bases). The ends were cut back, 5 bases at V and 3 bases at J, with 13 bases in the middle. The germline V gene encodes CDR1 WNHNN and CDR2 SYGVQD (reference sequence). The CDR3 totals 14 residues. The CDR3 is CASSPAAGYTEAFF. CDR3 nucleotides: TGCGCCAGCAGTCCAGCGGCAGGGTACACTGAAGCTTTCTTT.

This clonotype has only a few counts. The genes are TRBV7-3 and TRBJ1-2, with D perhaps matching TRBD1 (5 bases). Germline CDR1 SGHTA, CDR2 FQGTGA. The CDR3 totals 16 residues. V lost 3 bases and J lost 4, with 18 bases in between. The CDR3: CASSLDPMGQAYGYTF. The DNA of the CDR3 is TGTGCCAGCAGCTTGGATCCGATGGGGCAGGCCTATGGCTACACCTTC.

This chain links TRBV10-3 with TRBJ1-5, with D possibly matching TRBD1 (5 bases). The CDR3 sequence is 15 residues long. Trimming shortened V by 0 bases and J by 2 bases, and 8 bases separated the two germline ends. Germline loops: CDR1 ENHRY, CDR2 SYGVKD. The CDR3 sequence is CAISESTRGNQPQHF. CDR3 in DNA: TGTGCCATCAGTGAGTCGACCAGGGGCAATCAGCCCCAGCATTTT.

The chain links TRBV19 to TRBJ2-7; possible D gene TRBD2, 6 bases. This CDR3 spans 12 amino acids. V gave up 11 bases and J gave up 4 bases, with 15 bases separating them. From germline, CDR1 is LNHDA and CDR2 SQIVND (reference sequence). CDR3 in amino acids: CAWSEGTYEQYF. CDR3 DNA sequence: TGTGCCTGGAGTGAGGGGACTTACGAGCAGTACTTC.

This clonotype was counted at least ten times. This chain joins TRBV7-8 and TRBJ1-1, with no clear D. The length of the CDR3 is 13 residues. The ends were cut back, 1 base at V and 3 bases at J, with 6 bases in the middle. Germline V CDR1 and CDR2: SGHVS, FQNEAQ. This CDR3 reads CASSLVGYTEAFF. The CDR3 region has the DNA TGTGCCAGCAGCTTAGTGGGGTACACTGAAGCTTTCTTT.

About this clonotype itself: A junction boundary mismatches the germline segment, possibly from a read error. The chain combines TRBV10-1 with TRBJ1-5; no clear D gene. This CDR3 has 15 amino acids. The germline V gene has CDR1 WNHNN and CDR2 SYGVQD (reference sequence). CDR3 residues: CASSSPTASNQPQHF. The CDR3 DNA is TGTGCCAGCAGTTCCCCCACAGCGAGCAATCAGCCCCAGCATTTT.

Concerning this clonotype: This may be a read error: a much more frequent sequence differs by one nucleotide. This chain uses TRBV2 with TRBJ2-7; 7 nucleotides line up with TRBD1. V gave up 3 bases and J gave up 5 bases; unmatched junction bases: 4. This CDR3 region has 13 residues. CDR1 is SNHLY and CDR2 is FYNNEI in the germline V gene. DNA of the CDR3: TGTGCCAGCAGTGATCGGGACAGCCACGAGCAGTACTTC. This encodes CASSDRDSHEQYF.

The rearrangement uses TRBV7-9 and TRBJ2-7, with 7 bases matching TRBD2. Germline V gives CDR1 SEHNR, CDR2 FQNEAQ (reference sequence). The CDR3 is 15 residues long. The V segment lost 5 bases and the J segment 2 bases; nucleotides outside the gene matches: 9. As DNA, the CDR3 is TGTGCCAGCAGCCGCCTAGCGGATACCCCCTACGAGCAGTACTTC. Translation: CASSRLADTPYEQYF.

The chain is built from TRBV7-9 and TRBJ1-2; possible D gene TRBD1, 6 bases. Germline loops: CDR1 SEHNR, CDR2 FQNEAQ (reference sequence). The CDR3 is 12 amino acids. V lost 5 bases and J 8 bases, leaving 12 bases between the germline ends. Written as DNA, the CDR3 is TGTGCCAGCAGCGGAGACAGGCACGGCTACACCTTC. Translated: CASSGDRHGYTF.

The rearrangement links TRBV2 to TRBJ2-5; TRBD1 aligns across 8 bases. V trimming: 11 bases; J trimming: 5 bases; junction bases outside the gene matches: 13. Germline CDR1 SNHLY, CDR2 FYNNEI. This CDR3 has 14 residues. CDR3 nucleotide sequence: TGTGCCGGCACCCGGGCAGGGGGCAGGGAGACCCAGTACTTC. It encodes CAGTRAGGRETQYF.

This clonotype was counted only a few times. The DNA of the CDR3 is TGTGCCACCTTAGACAAGCGGGAGTGGTACGGCGGGGAGCTGTTTTTT. Translated, it gives CATLDKREWYGGELFF. The chain is built from TRBV24-1 and TRBJ2-2; the match to TRBD2 covers 8 bases. CDR1 and CDR2 from the germline V gene are KGHDR and SFDVKD. V trimming: 9 bases; J trimming: 7 bases; junction bases outside the gene matches: 15. The CDR3 spans 16 residues.

With respect to this clonotype: Relative to the germline gene, one junction end is altered; a read error may explain this. The J gene is TRBJ1-6, the V gene TRBV2; D might be TRBD1 (6 bases). CDR3 size: 14 residues. Germline-derived CDR1 and CDR2 are SNHLY and FYNNEI. The CDR3 bases are TGTGCCACCAGTGATCGGACAGCAAATTCACCCCTCCACTTT. It codes for CATSDRTANSPLHF.

Many counts were recorded for this clonotype. The V and J genes are TRBV29-1 and TRBJ1-1; D ambiguous. The ends were cut back, 6 bases at V and 1 base at J, with 12 bases in the middle. The germline gives CDR1 SQVTM, CDR2 ANQGSEA. The CDR3 has 13 residues. CDR3 amino acids: CSVAPPWNTEAFF. The DNA for the CDR3 is TGCAGCGTCGCTCCCCCATGGAACACTGAAGCTTTCTTT.

This sequence joins TRBV10-2 and TRBJ1-4; tentative D call: TRBD1 (5 bases). V gave up 7 bases and J gave up 7 bases, with 19 bases separating them. This CDR3 is 15 amino acids long. Per germline, CDR1 WSHSY and CDR2 SAAADI. The CDR3 sequence: CASMIPTGVGEKLFF. In nucleotides, the CDR3 is TGCGCCAGCATGATTCCGACGGGGGTTGGTGAAAAACTGTTTTTT.

The rearrangement joins TRBV5-1 to TRBJ1-3; D gene unclear. Trimming shortened V by 3 bases and J by 2 bases, and 6 bases separated the two germline ends. From germline, CDR1 is SGHRS and CDR2 YFSETQ. The CDR3 runs to 13 residues. The CDR3 region is CASSSVTGNTIYF. The CDR3 DNA reads as TGCGCCAGCAGCTCCGTTACTGGAAACACCATATATTTT.

This clonotype was seen once. The chain employs TRBV2 and TRBJ2-6; no reliable D call. The germline V gene has CDR1 SNHLY and CDR2 FYNNEI. The CDR3 is made up of 13 amino acids. Trimming pared 8 bases from V and 4 bases from J, leaving 9 bases between. DNA of the CDR3: TGTGCCAGCCGTCCCCAGGGGGCCAACGTCCTGACTTTC. It translates to CASRPQGANVLTF.

The J gene is TRBJ1-2, the V gene TRBV14; TRBD1 agrees at 7 bases. Germline assignment: CDR1 SGHDN and CDR2 FVKESK. After removal of 4 bases from V and 4 bases from J, the junction contained 6 bases not matched to a gene. CDR3 length equals 14 residues. The CDR3 sequence is CASSLFGTVYGYTF. CDR3 DNA: TGTGCCAGCAGCCTGTTTGGGACAGTCTATGGCTACACCTTC.

This clonotype was observed a few times. This sequence joins TRBV7-2 and TRBJ1-2; no firm D call. The germline CDR1 and CDR2 sequences are SGHTA and FQGNSA. The CDR3 has 15 amino acids. Trimming shortened V by 1 base and J by 6 bases, and 15 bases separated the two germline ends. In nucleotides, the CDR3 is TGTGCCAGCAGCTTAGTGATGGCTCCCGTGGATGGCTACACCTTC. It yields the protein CASSLVMAPVDGYTF.

The rearrangement uses TRBV19 and TRBJ2-7; D is possibly TRBD2 (6 bases). The CDR3 runs 14 residues. Germline lookup yields CDR1 LNHDA and CDR2 SQIVND (reference sequence). V dropped 3 bases and J dropped 2 bases, with 11 bases sitting between them. The CDR3 bases are TGTGCCAGTAGTATGACCGGGACTCCCTACGAGCAGTACTTC. Its protein product is CASSMTGTPYEQYF.

On this clonotype itself: A read error may be the cause here, since a much bigger clone is one base away. The rearrangement joins TRBV2 to TRBJ1-2, with D possibly being TRBD1 (5 bases). Germline values: CDR1 SNHLY, CDR2 FYNNEI. This CDR3 has 14 residues. V lost 6 bases to trimming and J lost 3 bases, with 14 bases between them. In DNA form, the CDR3 reads TGTGCCAGCAGAAACAACCGGGGACACTATGGCTACACCTTC. This sequence encodes CASRNNRGHYGYTF.

J is TRBJ2-5 and V is TRBV11-1, with D perhaps matching TRBD1 or TRBD2 (5 bases each). This CDR3 is built from 11 residues. Trimming took off 11 bases at V and 3 bases at J, with 10 bases between the two ends. CDR1 SGHAT and CDR2 FQDESV come from the germline V gene (reference sequence). This CDR3 is CAGTLEETQYF. The CDR3 nucleotides are TGTGCCGGGACCTTGGAAGAGACCCAGTACTTC.

In the case of this clonotype: This could be a read error, since a much larger clone is one nucleotide away. This rearrangement joins TRBV15 to TRBJ2-2, with D possibly matching TRBD2 (5 bases). CDR3 length equals 13 residues. CDR1 is LNHNV and CDR2 is YYDKDF in the germline V gene (reference sequence). CDR3 sequence reads: CATSRPNTGELLF. DNA for the CDR3: TGTGCCACCAGCAGACCGAACACCGGGGAGCTGCTTTTT.

The chain has TRBV10-3 and TRBJ1-6, with no clear D. CDR3 length equals 14 residues. CDR1 ENHRY and CDR2 SYGVKD come from the germline V gene. V lost 10 bases, J lost 9 bases, and 19 bases lay in between. CDR3 protein: CATTSSLVPSPLHF. The DNA of the CDR3 is TGTGCCACCACCAGCAGTTTAGTTCCTTCACCCCTCCACTTT.

The chain links TRBV9 to TRBJ1-1, with a tentative D call TRBD1 (6 bases). The CDR3 is made up of 15 amino acids. The V end lost 6 bases, the J end lost 1 base, and 16 bases lay between the germline ends. CDR1 is SGDLS, CDR2 YYNGEE, per germline. The CDR3 region has the DNA TGTGCCAGCAACCAAGCCGGGACAAGGAACACTGAAGCTTTCTTT. It specifies CASNQAGTRNTEAFF.

This clonotype was recorded a few times. V is TRBV9 and J is TRBJ2-5, with 11 nucleotides matching TRBD2. The length of the CDR3 is 17 residues. Trimming cost V 0 bases and J 4 bases; bases outside gene matches: 8. Germline loops: CDR1 SGDLS, CDR2 YYNGEE. The CDR3 DNA follows: TGTGCCAGCAGCGTAGCAAGGGCTAGCGGGAGGCCAGAGACCCAGTACTTC. Its translation: CASSVARASGRPETQYF.

This clonotype was detected many times. The chain uses TRBV24-1 and TRBJ2-5; no reliable D call. The CDR3 covers 16 residues. Trimming took off 4 bases at V and 5 bases at J, with 19 bases between the two ends. Germline V gene data show CDR1 as KGHDR and CDR2 as SFDVKD. The CDR3 DNA sequence: TGTGCCACCAGTGACCCCTCCTCGGACCCGGCGGAGACCCAGTACTTC. Translated, it gives CATSDPSSDPAETQYF.

This clonotype was recorded at least ten times. The chain has TRBV2 and TRBJ1-5; 8 bases match TRBD1. The CDR3 is 15 residues long. After removal of 3 bases from V and 6 bases from J, the junction contained 7 bases not matched to a gene. From germline, CDR1 is SNHLY and CDR2 FYNNEI. CDR3 DNA: TGTGCCAGCAGTGAGAGACGGACAGGGTCTCAGCCCCAGCATTTT. Its protein is CASSERRTGSQPQHF.

This chain connects TRBV4-1 to TRBJ1-3; no reliable D call. The CDR3 totals 16 residues. CDR1 and CDR2 (germline): MGHRA, YSYEKL. The V end lost 2 bases, the J end lost 3 bases, and 14 bases lay between the germline ends. The CDR3 is CASSQPRAKSGNTIYF. The CDR3 coding sequence is TGCGCCAGCAGCCAACCGAGGGCTAAGAGTGGAAACACCATATATTTT.

This clonotype has a handful of counts. The CDR3 loop is CASGLGTASSGNTIYF. The CDR3, as DNA: TGTGCCAGTGGTTTGGGGACCGCCAGCTCTGGAAACACCATATATTTT. V and J are TRBV19 and TRBJ1-3; D might be TRBD1 (5 bases). The CDR3 totals 16 residues. Trimming removed 8 bases at V and 0 bases at J, with 17 bases between. Looked up from germline, CDR1 is LNHDA and CDR2 is SQIVND (reference sequence).

The genes are TRBV24-1 and TRBJ1-2; 10 nucleotides line up with TRBD1. This CDR3 is 15 amino acids long. The V and J ends lost 5 bases and 3 bases, in that order; junction bases with no gene match: 5. CDR1 is KGHDR and CDR2 is SFDVKD in the germline V gene. The CDR3 coding sequence is TGTGCCACCAGTGGAACCGGACAGGGGGACTATGGCTACACCTTC. Its protein product is CATSGTGQGDYGYTF.

V usage is TRBV10-2 and J usage is TRBJ2-7, with D unclear. This CDR3 region has 14 residues. Trimming stripped 3 bases from V and 2 bases from J, with 11 bases between. The V gene's germline CDR1 is WSHSY and CDR2 SAAADI. The CDR3: CASSDPSQAYEQYF. The CDR3, as DNA: TGCGCCAGCAGTGACCCCAGCCAGGCCTACGAGCAGTACTTC.